The entry below describes one T cell receptor (beta chain). No antigen is known for it. These data come from a study of cytomegalovirus exposure and HLA in healthy donors. Whole-study findings and limits: Later, an analysis showed that TCR beta chains associated with HLA were more clonally expanded than others that were equally common. A later analysis found TCR association rates differed by HLA locus, highest for DRB1 and lowest for HLA-C.

The germline V gene encodes CDR1 MNHNY and CDR2 SVGAGI (reference sequence). The CDR3 has 16 residues. V lost 5 bases to trimming and J lost 4 bases; unmatched junction nucleotides: 11. The PCR had 60 Vbeta and 13 Jbeta primers. Data came from immunoSEQ multiplex PCR; TCRdb stores just in-frame clones and leaves some out. In the table there are over 95,000 clones, 77% of which are singletons. The V and J genes are TRBV6-6 and TRBJ1-5; 7 positions match TRBD1. This TCR was sampled from a man aged 35-49 years in good health and CMV-seropositive. Source material: PBMCs. CDR3 amino acids: CASSIGSGQKNQPQHF. In nucleotides, the CDR3 is TGTGCCAGCAGTATAGGCTCGGGACAGAAAAATCAGCCCCAGCATTTT.